A selection of T cell receptor beta chains follows, all from one sample in a study of lymphopenia after photon versus proton radiotherapy. Sequencing used immunoSEQ multiplex PCR; TCRdb keeps in-frame clones, though not all of them. The sample carries more than 70,000 clones, about 86% recorded once. The sequenced sample was peripheral blood, obtained from a patient treated with proton-based radiotherapy. These receptor sequences come from a man aged 60 to 69 with pancreatic cancer. Both conserved end residues are part of each CDR3. D genes are given only for firm matches. For some rows the clone size is stated as once, few or many, or as a class when expanded; others skip it.

J: TRBJ2-7; size: .; D: .; V: TRBV6-5; DNA: TGTGCCAGCAGTTACTCGAGGCCCAGGGATCGGCACGAGCAGTACTTC; CDR3: CASSYSRPRDRHEQYF
J: TRBJ2-3; size: .; D: TRBD1; V: TRBV28; DNA: TGTGCCAGCAGTTTGGACAGGGGGTTAGCAGATACGCAGTATTTT; CDR3: CASSLDRGLADTQYF
J: TRBJ2-5; size: few; D: TRBD1; V: TRBV6-1; DNA: TGTGCCAGCAGTGAAGACAGGGGAAGAGGAGAGACCCAGTACTTC; CDR3: CASSEDRGRGETQYF
J: TRBJ2-1; size: .; D: TRBD2; V: TRBV28; DNA: TGTGCCAGCAGGAAGACTAGCGGGAGGAGGTTGGTTGTAGACAATGAGCAGTTCTTC; CDR3: CASRKTSGRRLVVDNEQFF
J: TRBJ1-2; size: few; D: .; V: TRBV5-1; DNA: TGCGCCAGCAGCTTGGCCGGAGAAAACTATGGCTACACCTTC; CDR3: CASSLAGENYGYTF
J: TRBJ2-7; size: .; D: .; V: TRBV7-2; DNA: TGTGCCAGCAGTCCCCTCACAGGGATAGAGCAGTACTTC; CDR3: CASSPLTGIEQYF
J: TRBJ2-2; size: .; D: .; V: TRBV6-1; DNA: TGTGCCAGCAGTCCTTACAGTGGGAATTCCGGGGAGCTGTTTTTT; CDR3: CASSPYSGNSGELFF
J: TRBJ2-1; size: .; D: .; V: TRBV7-9; DNA: TGTGCCAGCAGGACCGACACCCACAATGAGCAGTTCTTC; CDR3: CASRTDTHNEQFF
J: TRBJ2-3; size: .; D: .; V: TRBV28; DNA: TGTGCCAGCAGTCATACCGGGCTCGCTAAAGATACGCAGTATTTT; CDR3: CASSHTGLAKDTQYF
J: TRBJ2-3; size: once; D: .; V: TRBV28; DNA: TGTGCCATCGGGGAGAGGGGTAGCACAGATACGCAGTATTTT; CDR3: CAIGERGSTDTQYF
J: TRBJ2-1; size: .; D: TRBD2; V: TRBV9; DNA: TGTGCCAGCAGCTACGGACTAGCCAATGAGCAGTTCTTC; CDR3: CASSYGLANEQFF
J: TRBJ2-2; size: .; D: .; V: TRBV2; DNA: TGTGCCAGCAGTCGTCCGTCGGGTGCCAACACCGGGGAGCTGTTTTTT; CDR3: CASSRPSGANTGELFF
J: TRBJ2-7; size: .; D: .; V: TRBV2; DNA: TGTGCCAGCAGGCTCGATAGTTTGGCTAGCGAGTATTACGAGCAGTACTTC; CDR3: CASRLDSLASEYYEQYF
J: TRBJ2-7; size: once; D: TRBD1; V: TRBV5-1; DNA: TGCGCCAGCAGCTCGGAGGGACAGGGTTCCTACGAGCAGTACTTC; CDR3: CASSSEGQGSYEQYF
J: TRBJ2-2; size: .; D: .; V: TRBV29-1; DNA: TGCAGCGTTGCAGGGGCCTCGAACACCGGGGAGCTGTTTTTT; CDR3: CSVAGASNTGELFF
J: TRBJ2-6; size: .; D: TRBD1; V: TRBV18; DNA: TGTGCCAGCTCACCGCAGGGGGCTGGCGGGGCCAACGTCCTGACTTTC; CDR3: CASSPQGAGGANVLTF
J: TRBJ2-1; size: .; D: TRBD1; V: TRBV19; DNA: TGTGCCAGTAGCCTACAGGGGGCAAAGGGTTTCAATGAGCAGTTCTTC; CDR3: CASSLQGAKGFNEQFF
J: TRBJ2-3; size: .; D: TRBD2; V: TRBV5-1; DNA: TGCGCCAGCAGCCCAAGCGGGACCACAGATACGCAGTATTTT; CDR3: CASSPSGTTDTQYF
J: TRBJ2-5; size: .; D: .; V: TRBV18; DNA: TGTGCCAGCTCACCACTCGCCAGCCAAGAGACCCAGTACTTC; CDR3: CASSPLASQETQYF
J: TRBJ2-2; size: .; D: .; V: TRBV7-3; DNA: TGTGCCAGCAGCTTAAGTGAGACCGGGGAGCTGTTTTTT; CDR3: CASSLSETGELFF
J: TRBJ2-7; size: .; D: TRBD2; V: TRBV11-2; DNA: TGTGCCAGCAGCTCGCAGACTAGCGTCGGGGTAAAGCAGTACTTC; CDR3: CASSSQTSVGVKQYF
J: TRBJ2-5; size: once; D: .; V: TRBV5-4; DNA: TGTGCCAGCAGCCTCGGACTGACTCAAGAGACCCAGTACTTC; CDR3: CASSLGLTQETQYF
J: TRBJ2-1; size: .; D: TRBD2; V: TRBV2; DNA: TGTGCCAGCAAGCGACTAGCGGGATCCTACAATGAGCAGTTCTTC; CDR3: CASKRLAGSYNEQFF
J: TRBJ1-2; size: .; D: TRBD1; V: TRBV7-8; DNA: TGTGCCAGCAGCTTAGTTGGACAGGGGGCGCTTAGTGGCTACACCTTC; CDR3: CASSLVGQGALSGYTF
J: TRBJ1-2; size: .; D: .; V: TRBV11-2; DNA: TGTGCCAGCAGCTTATTTGGGGGCTGGAACTATGGCTACACCTTC; CDR3: CASSLFGGWNYGYTF
J: TRBJ1-2; size: .; D: .; V: TRBV4-2; DNA: TGTGCCAGCAGCTTGTGGACAGATAACTATGGCTACACCTTC; CDR3: CASSLWTDNYGYTF
J: TRBJ1-5; size: .; D: .; V: TRBV19; DNA: TGTGCCAGTAGTATAGGGAGGAACAGCCAATTCAGGGAGCCCCAGCATTTT; CDR3: CASSIGRNSQFREPQHF
J: TRBJ2-7; size: .; D: TRBD1; V: TRBV11-1; DNA: TGTGCCAGCAGCTTTTCGTCAGGACAGGGATACGAGCAGTACTTC; CDR3: CASSFSSGQGYEQYF
J: TRBJ2-2; size: .; D: .; V: TRBV12-5; DNA: TGTGCTAGTGGCCCGGGCCACCGAGGGCTAGGGGGAGGAGAGTACACCGGGGAGCTGTTTTTT; CDR3: CASGPGHRGLGGGEYTGELFF
J: TRBJ2-7; size: .; D: TRBD1; V: TRBV11-2; DNA: TGTGCCAGCAGCTTAAACGGACAGGGCCCCTACGAGCAGTACTTC; CDR3: CASSLNGQGPYEQYF
J: TRBJ1-2; size: .; D: TRBD1; V: TRBV5-8; DNA: TGTGCCAGCAGCCCGGGACAGGGGGCGAGGTATGGCTACACCTTC; CDR3: CASSPGQGARYGYTF
J: TRBJ1-2; size: .; D: TRBD1; V: TRBV6-6; DNA: TGTGCCAGCAGTAATGGACAGGGGTTAGTCACCTTC; CDR3: CASSNGQGLVTF
J: TRBJ2-7; size: .; D: TRBD2; V: TRBV5-6; DNA: TGTGCCAGCAGCTCGCCTACTCAGCGGGAGATCTCCTACGAGCAGTACTTC; CDR3: CASSSPTQREISYEQYF
J: TRBJ1-4; size: once; D: TRBD1; V: TRBV7-6; DNA: TGTGCCAGCAGCTTCGCCAACAGGGGGCGTCTGGGGATTGCAACTAATGAAAAACTGTTTTTT; CDR3: CASSFANRGRLGIATNEKLFF
J: TRBJ2-3; size: .; D: .; V: TRBV2; DNA: TGTGCCAGCAGTCACCCAGAACAGGGGAGGGATACGCAGTATTTT; CDR3: CASSHPEQGRDTQYF
J: TRBJ2-7; size: .; D: .; V: TRBV7-8; DNA: TGTGCCAGCAGCTTCCTAGCGACTAAGCTCAGCTCCTACGAGCAGTACTTC; CDR3: CASSFLATKLSSYEQYF
J: TRBJ2-1; size: .; D: .; V: TRBV19; DNA: TGTGCCAGTAGTATCAGGGCCTCTAGTGGGGCCGAGCAGTTCTTC; CDR3: CASSIRASSGAEQFF
J: TRBJ2-1; size: .; D: .; V: TRBV14; DNA: TGTGCCAGCAGCCAAGGGATCGTTGGGGGTCATGAGCAGTTCTTC; CDR3: CASSQGIVGGHEQFF
J: TRBJ2-2; size: .; D: .; V: TRBV5-3; DNA: TGTGCCAGAAGCTCCCTCCTAGGGCGAGATCCCAATTTTTTTGCGGAGCTGTTTTTT; CDR3: CARSSLLGRDPNFFAELFF
J: TRBJ1-5; size: .; D: .; V: TRBV28; DNA: TGTGCCAGCAGTTTTGGTACAGGAGATCAGCCCCAGCATTTT; CDR3: CASSFGTGDQPQHF
J: TRBJ2-1; size: .; D: TRBD2; V: TRBV7-3; DNA: TGTGCCAGCAGCTGGCTAGCGGGAGATTTACATGAGCAGTTCTTC; CDR3: CASSWLAGDLHEQFF
J: TRBJ2-3; size: .; D: TRBD2; V: TRBV18; DNA: TGTGCCAGCTCAGGACTCAGGGAGGGGCCAGATACGCAGTATTTT; CDR3: CASSGLREGPDTQYF
J: TRBJ1-1; size: once; D: TRBD1; V: TRBV2; DNA: TGTGCCAGCAGTGAAGACAGGGGGTCCCCTTCCACTGAAGCTTTCTTT; CDR3: CASSEDRGSPSTEAFF
J: TRBJ2-4; size: .; D: TRBD1; V: TRBV4-3; DNA: TGCGCCAGCAGCCAGGAGAGACAGGGGGTGAAAAACATTCAGTACTTC; CDR3: CASSQERQGVKNIQYF
J: TRBJ1-1; size: .; D: TRBD1; V: TRBV28; DNA: TGTGCCAGCAGTGAAGACAGGGGAACTGAAGCTTTCTTT; CDR3: CASSEDRGTEAFF
J: TRBJ2-1; size: .; D: .; V: TRBV6-1; DNA: TGTGCCAGCAGTGTAGACCCGATAACAGGGTTTAATGAGCAGTTCTTC; CDR3: CASSVDPITGFNEQFF